These 9 T cell receptor beta chains originate from one sample sequenced in a study of CD8 T cells in Susac syndrome. Reverse transcription of about 0.45 to 1 ug RNA was carried out with random hexamers. TCRdb reprocessed the immunoSEQ multiplex PCR reads via MiXCR and lists one record per CDR3 protein. The top ten hold more than 0.09% of the sample, which has some 400,000 distinct CDR3 sequences, approximately 89% seen once. The sample consisted of CD8+ T cells from PBMCs. The origin of the receptors is a human donor with multiple sclerosis.

This chain joins TRBV5-1 and TRBJ2-1; a weak D match, TRBD2 (5 bases). Trimming took off 3 bases at V and 1 base at J, with 11 bases between the two ends. The CDR3 consists of 15 residues. Germline V gene data show CDR1 as SGHRS and CDR2 as YFSETQ. CDR3 nucleotides: TGCGCCAGCAGCTATGATCCGGGATCCTACAATGAGCAGTTCTTC. Protein product: CASSYDPGSYNEQFF.

The chain couples TRBV7-9 to TRBJ2-5; D remains ambiguous. Per the germline V gene, CDR1 is SEHNR and CDR2 is FQNEAQ (reference sequence). The CDR3 sequence is 13 residues long. V was shortened by 2 bases and J by 5 bases, with 9 bases between the two germline ends. The CDR3 spells CASSLPPRETQYF. CDR3 bases: TGTGCCAGCAGCTTACCCCCCCGGGAGACCCAGTACTTC.

This clonotype was counted only a few times. The V call is TRBV6-6, the J call TRBJ2-7; 10 nucleotides agree with TRBD1. The CDR3 extends over 14 amino acids. The junction had 1 base not matched to a gene; V was cut back by 2 bases and J by 3 bases. The germline V gene has CDR1 MNHNY and CDR2 SVGAGI (reference sequence). The CDR3 nucleotides are TGTGCCAGCAGTTACGGGACAGGGGACTACGAGCAGTACTTC. Amino acid sequence: CASSYGTGDYEQYF.

The chain couples TRBV20-1 to TRBJ1-5; D is undetermined. In germline, CDR1 is DFQATT, CDR2 SNEGSKA (reference sequence). The CDR3 sequence is 16 residues long. The germline V and J ends were trimmed by 6 bases and 2 bases, with 20 bases remaining between them. CDR3 bases: TGCAGTGCGGATTGTCTAGGTGAGGAGTGCAATCAGCCCCAGCATTTT. As protein: CSADCLGEECNQPQHF.

Written as DNA, the CDR3 is TGTGCCAGCAGTTTAGGGGCAGGGGGAAGCAATCAGCCCCAGCATTTT. This encodes CASSLGAGGSNQPQHF. The genes are TRBV27 and TRBJ1-5, with 7 bases matching TRBD1. Germline V gene data show CDR1 as MNHEY and CDR2 as SMNVEV (reference sequence). V was pared by 2 bases and J by 1 base, with 5 bases of the junction left unmatched. This CDR3 comprises 16 residues.

The chain uses TRBV2 and TRBJ2-3; D may be TRBD1 (6 bases). Between the trimmed V and J ends, which lost 4 bases and 3 bases, there was a span of 14 bases. The CDR3 runs to 15 residues. Germline V lookup: CDR1 SNHLY, CDR2 FYNNEI. CDR3: CASSGALGQTDTQYF. The CDR3 region has the DNA TGTGCCAGCAGTGGCGCGCTAGGACAGACAGATACGCAGTATTTT. The variable domain in full, completed from reference TRBV2 and TRBJ2-3, reads EPEVTQTPSHQVTQMGQEVILRCVPISNHLYFYWYRQILGQKVEFLVSFYNNEISEKSEIFDDQFSVERPDGSNFTLKIRSTKLEDSAMYFCASSGALGQTDTQYFGPGTRLTVL.

V and J are TRBV6-1 and TRBJ2-5, with TRBD2 matching over 7 bases. Germline-derived CDR1 and CDR2 are MNHNS and SASEGT. CDR3 length: 16 amino acids. V shed 2 bases, J shed 2 bases, and the junction held 8 bases outside the gene matches. The DNA for the CDR3 is TGTGCCAGCAGTGAACTAGGCGGGAGAGAGCAAGAGACCCAGTACTTC. Its translation: CASSELGGREQETQYF.

This chain uses TRBV6-5 with TRBJ2-7, with no clear D. Trimming pared 2 bases from V and 2 bases from J, leaving 10 bases between. The CDR3 runs to 14 residues. CDR1 MNHEY and CDR2 SVGAGI come from the germline V gene. The CDR3 nucleotides read TGTGCCAGCAGTTACGACGGACGGACCTACGAGCAGTACTTC. As protein: CASSYDGRTYEQYF.

J is TRBJ2-1 and V is TRBV3-1; D is undetermined. The CDR3 is made up of 16 amino acids. Deletions cut 1 base from V and 2 bases from J, with 12 bases between. CDR1 is LGHDT, CDR2 YNNKEL, per germline (reference sequence). The CDR3 is CASSQVWLEPYNEQFF. DNA for the CDR3: TGTGCCAGCAGCCAAGTCTGGCTAGAACCCTACAATGAGCAGTTCTTC.